Below are 7 T cell receptor beta chains sequenced from a single sample in a study of blood T cell repertoires in COVID-19. Using immunoSEQ multiplex PCR, the repertoire was profiled, and TCRdb retains in-frame clones only, with some absent. This sample has roughly 250,000 clones, with just under 90% found just once. Sequences were obtained from PBMCs or T cells enriched from blood (not recorded which). Every receptor here comes from a man aged 45-60 years who had been exposed to COVID-19.

Here the CDR3 DNA reads TGTGCCAGTAGTCAGAGCCAGGACACCTATTACGACATGAACACTGAAGCTTTCTTT. As protein: CASSQSQDTYYDMNTEAFF. The chain uses TRBV19 and TRBJ1-1, with a possible D match to TRBD1 (5 bases). This CDR3 comprises 19 residues. Germline V gives CDR1 LNHDA, CDR2 SQIVND (reference sequence). Trimming left V 5 bases short and J 0 bases short, with 25 bases between.

The chain has TRBV5-1 and TRBJ1-5; D unclear. The CDR3 is 17 amino acids. V was pared by 4 bases and J by 8 bases, with 25 bases between. In germline, CDR1 is SGHRS, CDR2 YFSETQ. The chain's CDR3 is CASSETRETKPGEPQHF. Written as DNA, the CDR3 is TGCGCCAGCAGCGAAACCCGGGAAACCAAACCGGGTGAGCCCCAGCATTTT.

V is TRBV7-8 and J is TRBJ1-4; D gene uncertain. Germline V CDR1 and CDR2: SGHVS, FQNEAQ. The CDR3 is made up of 13 amino acids. The V end was cut by 2 bases, the J end by 8 bases, with 9 bases between. In DNA, the CDR3 is TGTGCCAGCAGCTTAATGCCAGGAGAAAAACTGTTTTTT. It yields the protein CASSLMPGEKLFF. Full variable domain (remainder filled in from reference TRBV7-8 and TRBJ1-4): GAGVSQSPRYKVAKRGQDVALRCDPISGHVSLFWYQQALGQGPEFLTYFQNEAQLDKSGLPSDRFFAERPEGSVSTLKIQRTQQEDSAVYLCASSLMPGEKLFFGSGTQLSVL.

V gene TRBV7-8 combines with J gene TRBJ1-1; D gene uncertain. The V gene lost 5 bases and the J gene lost 5 bases, with 12 bases spanning the gap. The CDR3 has 13 amino acids. Germline assignment: CDR1 SGHVS and CDR2 FQNEAQ. This CDR3 reads CASSGLSGTEAFF. The CDR3, as DNA: TGTGCCAGCAGCGGACTGTCGGGAACTGAAGCTTTCTTT.

This rearrangement joins TRBV3-1 (or the pseudogene TRBV3-2) to TRBJ1-3; D possibly corresponds to TRBD1 (6 bases). This CDR3 is 16 amino acids long. Trimming stripped 2 bases from V and 2 bases from J, with 13 bases between. The V gene's germline CDR1 is LGHDT and CDR2 YNNKEL (reference sequence). CDR3 DNA sequence: TGTGCCAGCAGCCAACAGGGGAAGAGTCCTGGAAACACCATATATTTT. This translates into CASSQQGKSPGNTIYF.

The chain is built from TRBV5-1 and TRBJ1-1; unclear D gene. Trimming took off 0 bases at V and 10 bases at J, with 13 bases between the two ends. Germline-derived CDR1 and CDR2 are SGHRS and YFSETQ. CDR3 length: 13 amino acids. DNA for the CDR3: TGCGCCAGCAGCTTGGACGCTTTTTCCGGAGCTTTCTTT. Translated, it gives CASSLDAFSGAFF.

This clone has a handful of counts. The V call is TRBV7-9, the J call TRBJ2-3; TRBD1 agrees at 7 bases. The CDR3 length is 14 residues. J was trimmed by 2 bases and V by 6 bases; bases with no gene match: 5. Germline loops: CDR1 SEHNR, CDR2 FQNEAQ (reference sequence). As DNA, the CDR3 is TGTGCCAGCAGTTTGGACAGGTCCACAGATACGCAGTATTTT. Translated: CASSLDRSTDTQYF.